The 25 T cell receptor beta chains below come from one sample, sequenced in a study of CD8+ T cells in alopecia areata. Specified treatment: oral pan-JAK inhibitor, 5-10 mg twice daily. cDNA reverse transcribed from extracted RNA served as the sequencing template. Clones were read by immunoSEQ multiplex PCR, and TCRdb kept only the in-frame ones, dropping some. The sample carries approximately 120,000 clones, about 59% recorded once. This material consisted of CD4+ T cells sorted from blood, taken at week 4, from a patient treated with tofacitinib. Receptor source: a human donor with alopecia areata.

The rearrangement uses TRBV2 and TRBJ1-5, with D possibly matching TRBD1 (6 bases). With 7 bases removed from V and 2 bases from J, the gap between germline ends came to 12 bases. The germline V gene encodes CDR1 SNHLY and CDR2 FYNNEI. The CDR3 is made up of 14 amino acids. The CDR3 nucleotides are TGTGCCAGCAACAGGGCTAGGGGCAATCAGCCCCAGCATTTT. Protein product: CASNRARGNQPQHF.

The chain recombines TRBV29-1 with TRBJ2-1; tentatively, D is TRBD2 (5 bases). Germline CDR1 is SQVTM and CDR2 is ANQGSEA. The CDR3 is 12 residues long. The CDR3 region has the DNA TGCAACGCCCGGGCGGGCTACAATGAGCAGTTCTTC. Amino acids: CNARAGYNEQFF.

This rearrangement joins TRBV10-3 to TRBJ1-5, with D perhaps TRBD1 (5 bases). This CDR3 spans 15 amino acids. Germline values: CDR1 ENHRY, CDR2 SYGVKD. V was cut by 0 bases and J by 5 bases, with 11 bases left in between. This CDR3 reads CAISESTGGDQPQHF. The CDR3 nucleotides read TGTGCCATCAGTGAGTCTACAGGAGGAGATCAGCCCCAGCATTTT.

The J gene is TRBJ1-5, the V gene TRBV7-8; D remains ambiguous. This CDR3 is 13 amino acids long. Per the germline V gene, CDR1 is SGHVS and CDR2 is FQNEAQ. Trimming pared 5 bases from V and 4 bases from J, leaving 9 bases between. The CDR3 spells CASSPSSNQPQHF. The CDR3 DNA sequence: TGTGCCAGCAGCCCAAGTAGTAATCAGCCCCAGCATTTT.

This sequence joins TRBV2 and TRBJ2-7; D gene unclear. The CDR3 extends over 13 amino acids. Germline V gene sequence: CDR1 SNHLY, CDR2 FYNNEI. V lost 1 base and J lost 5, with 9 bases in between. In DNA, the CDR3 is TGTGCCAGCAGTGAAGTTTTGAGTGACGAGCAGTACTTC. It is translated as CASSEVLSDEQYF.

The J gene is TRBJ2-5, the V gene TRBV5-1; a weak D match, TRBD1 (5 bases). The CDR3 is made up of 14 amino acids. V was cut by 1 base and J by 1 base, with 8 bases left in between. Germline V CDR1 and CDR2: SGHRS, YFSETQ. CDR3 in amino acids: CASSLTGPQETQYF. The CDR3 nucleotides are TGCGCCAGCAGCTTGACAGGTCCCCAAGAGACCCAGTACTTC. Together with reference TRBV5-1 and TRBJ2-5, the CDR3 gives the full variable domain: KAGVTQTPRYLIKTRGQQVTLSCSPISGHRSVSWYQQTPGQGLQFLFEYFSETQRNKGNFPGRFSGRQFSNSRSEMNVSTLELGDSALYLCASSLTGPQETQYFGPGTRLLVL.

The chain carries TRBV11-3 and TRBJ2-5; the D is unclear. The CDR3 runs 15 residues. Trimming took 5 bases from V and 5 from J, leaving 18 bases between them. From germline, CDR1 is SGHNT and CDR2 YENEEA. The CDR3 region has the DNA TGTGCCAGCAGCCCCAGACACGGGCAGACGGAGACCCAGTACTTC. The encoded protein is CASSPRHGQTETQYF.

The chain uses TRBV30 and TRBJ1-1, with a possible D match to TRBD1 (5 bases). Trimming removed 7 bases at V and 0 bases at J, with 18 bases between. Germline V gene lookup returns CDR1 GTSNPN and CDR2 SVGIG (reference sequence). This CDR3 contains 15 residues. The CDR3 loop reads CAYHSGVLMNTEAFF. CDR3 sequence (DNA): TGTGCCTATCACTCGGGGGTTTTGATGAACACTGAAGCTTTCTTT.

This clone occurred once. V is TRBV29-1 and J is TRBJ1-1; D is undetermined. The CDR3 covers 13 residues. Trimming took 7 bases from V and 4 from J, leaving 16 bases between them. Germline V gene lookup returns CDR1 SQVTM and CDR2 ANQGSEA. DNA of the CDR3: TGCAGCGCCTCGGGCCCGGCAGGCACTGAAGCTTTCTTT. As protein: CSASGPAGTEAFF.

The V call is TRBV29-1, the J call TRBJ2-6, with 8 bases matching TRBD1. The CDR3 length is 14 residues. Per germline, CDR1 SQVTM and CDR2 ANQGSEA. V lost 6 bases to trimming and J lost 2 bases; unmatched junction nucleotides: 3. The DNA of the CDR3 is TGCAGCGTCGCAGGGGGCGCTGGGGCCAACGTCCTGACTTTC. Encoded protein: CSVAGGAGANVLTF.

V usage is TRBV29-1 and J usage is TRBJ2-5, with 10 bases fitting TRBD2. Germline V gene data show CDR1 as SQVTM and CDR2 as ANQGSEA. Trimming removed 4 bases from V and 4 bases from J; junction bases left unmatched: 6. The CDR3 runs to 14 residues. The DNA for the CDR3 is TGCAGCGTTGCAGCGGGGGGGCCTGGAGAGACCCAGTACTTC. Amino acids: CSVAAGGPGETQYF.

The chain has TRBV7-2 and TRBJ1-4; D unresolved. The CDR3 covers 15 residues. The germline gives CDR1 SGHTA, CDR2 FQGNSA. The germline V and J ends were trimmed by 7 bases and 5 bases, with 17 bases remaining between them. The CDR3 DNA follows: TGTGCCAGCACCCTGGGCGGCCTGAGAAATGAAAAACTGTTTTTT. It is translated as CASTLGGLRNEKLFF.

This clone was recorded a few times. This rearrangement joins TRBV7-6 to TRBJ2-3; TRBD1 is a possible D gene (6 bases). There are 15 residues in the CDR3. V was trimmed by 6 bases and J by 1 base, leaving 14 bases between them. CDR1 SGHVS and CDR2 FNYEAQ come from the germline V gene. CDR3 in amino acids: CASSTTGARTDTQYF. Written as DNA, the CDR3 is TGTGCCAGCAGTACGACAGGCGCACGCACAGATACGCAGTATTTT.

This clone was observed a few times. The chain links TRBV5-6 to TRBJ2-7; TRBD2 aligns across 7 bases. CDR1 and CDR2 (germline): SGHDT, YYEEEE. The V and J ends lost 4 bases and 0 bases, in that order; junction bases with no gene match: 10. This CDR3 has 16 residues. The CDR3 region is CASSRRDYTLSYEQYF. The CDR3 DNA follows: TGTGCCAGCAGCCGAAGGGACTACACCCTCTCCTACGAGCAGTACTTC.

The CDR3 coding sequence is TGCAGCGTTGGGGGACAGGGGGCGTTTGGCTACACCTTC. The encoded protein is CSVGGQGAFGYTF. V and J are TRBV29-1 and TRBJ1-2, with 12 bases that match TRBD1. The CDR3 has 13 residues. The V gene end was trimmed by 4 bases and the J gene end by 7 bases; junction bases not matched to a gene: 4. Per germline, CDR1 SQVTM and CDR2 ANQGSEA.

The V gene is TRBV30, the J gene TRBJ2-6, with D perhaps TRBD1 or TRBD2 (5 bases each). The CDR3 runs to 14 residues. Germline V gene sequence: CDR1 GTSNPN, CDR2 SVGIG (reference sequence). Trimming took off 1 base at V and 4 bases at J, with 8 bases between the two ends. The CDR3 nucleotides are TGTGCCTGGAGTGGGGGGTTCGGGGCCAACGTCCTGACTTTC. Its protein product is CAWSGGFGANVLTF. The variable domain in full, with the rest retrieved from reference TRBV30 and TRBJ2-6, is SQTIHQWPATLVQPVGSPLSLECTVEGTSNPNLYWYRQAAGRGLQLLFYSVGIGQISSEVPQNLSASRPQDRQFILSSKKLLLSDSGFYLCAWSGGFGANVLTFGAGSRLTVL.

The rearrangement links TRBV2 to TRBJ1-2; D unclear. V lost 9 bases, J lost 5 bases, and 19 bases lay in between. Germline CDR1 reads SNHLY; CDR2 reads FYNNEI. There are 14 residues in the CDR3. This chain's CDR3 is CASAVDEGGYGYTF. CDR3 sequence (DNA): TGTGCCAGTGCCGTGGATGAGGGAGGTTATGGCTACACCTTC.

The chain is built from TRBV28 and TRBJ2-7; TRBD1 matches at 9 bases. Germline values: CDR1 MDHEN, CDR2 SYDVKM. The junction had 6 bases not matched to a gene; V was cut back by 5 bases and J by 1 base. The CDR3 runs 15 residues. This chain's CDR3 is CASSTPGTGSYEQYF. CDR3 nucleotides: TGTGCCAGCAGTACTCCCGGGACAGGGTCCTACGAGCAGTACTTC.

This chain joins TRBV30 and TRBJ1-5; D might be TRBD1 (6 bases). Deletions cut 2 bases from V and 3 bases from J, with 11 bases between. The CDR3 totals 14 residues. Germline loops: CDR1 GTSNPN, CDR2 SVGIG (reference sequence). CDR3 bases: TGTGCCTGGAGTCAGGGACAAGACAATCAGCCCCAGCATTTT. Encoded protein: CAWSQGQDNQPQHF.

The V gene is TRBV9, the J gene TRBJ2-4; 14 nucleotides line up with TRBD2. V shed 3 bases and J 10 bases; nucleotides not matched to a gene: 9. CDR3 length: 16 amino acids. Germline-derived CDR1 and CDR2 are SGDLS and YYNGEE. CDR3 coding DNA: TGTGCCAGCAGCGCCCAGACTAGCGGGAGGGCCGGGATTCAGTACTTC. Its translation is CASSAQTSGRAGIQYF. Using reference TRBV9 and TRBJ2-4 for the parts outside the CDR3, the full variable domain is DSGVTQTPKHLITATGQRVTLRCSPRSGDLSVYWYQQSLDQGLQFLIQYYNGEERAKGNILERFSAQQFPDLHSELNLSSLELGDSALYFCASSAQTSGRAGIQYFGAGTRLSVL.

The DNA of the CDR3 is TGTGCCAGCAGTTTATCGAGTTGGTCGGGGATTGGCTACACCTTC. Translated, it gives CASSLSSWSGIGYTF. The rearrangement joins TRBV27 to TRBJ1-2; D uncertain. The CDR3 has 15 amino acids. Germline CDR1 is MNHEY and CDR2 is SMNVEV (reference sequence). Trimming shortened V by 0 bases and J by 7 bases, and 15 bases separated the two germline ends.

The chain carries TRBV25-1 and TRBJ2-1; TRBD1 matches at 9 bases. The length of the CDR3 is 16 residues. J lost 8 bases, V lost 2 bases, and 10 bases had no gene match. Germline assignment: CDR1 MGHDK and CDR2 SYGVNS. The DNA for the CDR3 is TGTGCCAGCAGTGAAAGATCGGGACAGGGAGGGGATGAGCAGTTCTTC. It encodes CASSERSGQGGDEQFF.

Concerning this clone: This specimen includes other DNA sequences encoding the same CDR3. The rearrangement uses TRBV7-9 and TRBJ2-1, with D hard to call. This CDR3 has 12 residues. CDR1 SEHNR and CDR2 FQNEAQ come from the germline V gene (reference sequence). The ends were cut back, 1 base at V and 6 bases at J, with 4 bases in the middle. DNA of the CDR3: TGTGCCAGCAGCTTAGACCGCAATGAGCAGTTCTTC. Translation: CASSLDRNEQFF.

The CDR3 loop reads CSVALGVGYGYTF. The CDR3 nucleotides are TGCAGCGTTGCCCTCGGGGTAGGCTATGGCTACACCTTC. The chain combines TRBV29-1 with TRBJ1-2; D is unresolved. The germline gives CDR1 SQVTM, CDR2 ANQGSEA. CDR3 size: 13 residues. With 4 bases removed from V and 4 bases from J, the gap between germline ends came to 13 bases. Full variable domain (remainder filled in from reference TRBV29-1 and TRBJ1-2): SAVISQKPSRDICQRGTSLTIQCQVDSQVTMMFWYRQQPGQSLTLIATANQGSEATYESGFVIDKFPISRPNLTFSTLTVSNMSPEDSSIYLCSVALGVGYGYTFGSGTRLTVV.

This clone was detected a few times. Distinct nucleotide sequences in the sample also encode this CDR3. CDR3 protein: CASSFPGTDTQYF. For the CDR3, the DNA is TGTGCCAGCAGCTTCCCCGGGACTGATACGCAGTATTTT. This chain joins TRBV6-6 and TRBJ2-3; D may be TRBD2 (6 bases). V lost 6 bases and J 6 bases, leaving 13 bases between the germline ends. This CDR3 spans 13 amino acids. Germline lookup yields CDR1 MNHNY and CDR2 SVGAGI (reference sequence).